The 32 T cell receptor beta chains presented below share a single source sample, sequenced in a study of cytomegalovirus exposure and HLA in healthy donors. The study ran its PCR with 60 Vbeta and 13 Jbeta primers. Produced via immunoSEQ multiplex PCR; TCRdb's table is partial and in-frame only. Here the sample table reports around 100,000 clones. Source material: PBMCs. Receptor source: a man aged 45-65 years in good health and CMV-seronegative.

This chain joins TRBV5-4 and TRBJ1-1; the D is unclear. The CDR3 covers 14 residues. The ends were cut back, 5 bases at V and 4 bases at J, with 15 bases in the middle. The V gene's germline CDR1 is SGHNT and CDR2 YYREEE (reference sequence). The CDR3 spells CASREGGPTTEAFF. Here the CDR3 DNA reads TGTGCCAGCAGGGAGGGAGGCCCAACCACTGAAGCTTTCTTT.

The chain carries TRBV10-1 and TRBJ2-7, with 8 bases that match TRBD1. CDR3 length: 15 amino acids. Germline lookup yields CDR1 WNHNN and CDR2 SYGVQD (reference sequence). J was trimmed by 4 bases and V by 0 bases; bases with no gene match: 5. As DNA, the CDR3 is TGCGCCAGCAGTGAGTCGGGCAGGGGGCCATACGAGCAGTACTTC. Amino acid sequence: CASSESGRGPYEQYF.

The V call is TRBV18, the J call TRBJ2-7; 8 bases agree with TRBD1. CDR1 KGHSH and CDR2 LQKENI come from the germline V gene. The V gene end was trimmed by 6 bases and the J gene end by 2 bases; junction bases not matched to a gene: 6. This CDR3 has 14 amino acids. CDR3 bases: TGTGCCAGCTCGCTGGGACAGGCCCCCTACGAGCAGTACTTC. It is translated as CASSLGQAPYEQYF.

The chain has TRBV5-1 and TRBJ1-2, with 7 bases aligning to TRBD1. The germline V gene encodes CDR1 SGHRS and CDR2 YFSETQ. The CDR3 loop spans 14 amino acids. Trimming took 0 bases from V and 5 from J; bases not matched to a gene: 4. The CDR3 is CASSLGQGGYGYTF. The CDR3 DNA sequence: TGCGCCAGCAGCTTGGGACAGGGAGGATATGGCTACACCTTC.

The chain recombines TRBV10-2 with TRBJ2-5; TRBD2 matches 8 bases. The CDR3 covers 17 residues. Germline V CDR1 and CDR2: WSHSY, SAAADI. Germline trimming cut 2 bases from V and 5 bases from J; bases unmatched to any gene: 13. The CDR3, as DNA: TGCGCCAGCAGTGAGAATAGAGGCTCGCGGGGGGCGGAGACCCAGTACTTC. This codes for CASSENRGSRGAETQYF.

The gene calls are TRBV19 and TRBJ2-3; 10 bases align to TRBD2. CDR1 and CDR2 from the germline V gene are LNHDA and SQIVND (reference sequence). V trimming: 5 bases; J trimming: 4 bases; junction bases outside the gene matches: 9. This CDR3 has 16 amino acids. CDR3 in DNA: TGTGCCAGTAGTCCCGACCTAGCGGGAGCGTCAGATACGCAGTATTTT. It encodes CASSPDLAGASDTQYF. Supplemented by reference TRBV19 and TRBJ2-3, the full variable domain reads DGGITQSPKYLFRKEGQNVTLSCEQNLNHDAMYWYRQDPGQGLRLIYYSQIVNDFQKGDIAEGYSVSREKKESFPLTVTSAQKNPTAFYLCASSPDLAGASDTQYFGPGTRLTVL.

This sequence joins TRBV2 and TRBJ1-1; D is unresolved. Trimming pared 4 bases from V and 2 bases from J, leaving 11 bases between. Germline CDR1 reads SNHLY; CDR2 reads FYNNEI. The CDR3 sequence is 14 residues long. The CDR3 nucleotides read TGTGCCAGCAGTGGCCCGGGAGGAAACACTGAAGCTTTCTTT. Amino acid sequence: CASSGPGGNTEAFF.

The chain combines TRBV25-1 with TRBJ2-2, with 16 positions matching TRBD2. Germline CDR1 MGHDK, CDR2 SYGVNS. CDR3 size: 17 residues. Trimming at V came to 1 base and at J to 6 bases, leaving 2 bases not matched to a gene. This CDR3 is CASSELGTSGRAGELFF. DNA of the CDR3: TGTGCCAGCAGTGAATTGGGGACTAGCGGGAGGGCCGGGGAGCTGTTTTTT.

Here the CDR3 reads CASSRQNTEAFF. CDR3 coding DNA: TGTGCCAGCAGCAGACAGAACACTGAAGCTTTCTTT. The chain recombines TRBV6-5 with TRBJ1-1; D remains ambiguous. With 6 bases removed from V and 1 base from J, the gap between germline ends came to 6 bases. The CDR3 runs to 12 residues. Germline values: CDR1 MNHEY, CDR2 SVGAGI.

The rearrangement joins TRBV19 to TRBJ2-5, with D perhaps TRBD2 (5 bases). V lost 3 bases, J lost 2 bases, and 13 bases lay in between. The CDR3 has 15 amino acids. Germline values: CDR1 LNHDA, CDR2 SQIVND (reference sequence). CDR3 bases: TGTGCCAGTAGTATCTGGGAGACTGATCAAGAGACCCAGTACTTC. The encoded protein is CASSIWETDQETQYF.

This chain uses TRBV13 with TRBJ1-5; the D gene is possibly TRBD1 (5 bases). With 3 bases removed from V and 1 base from J, the gap between germline ends came to 7 bases. Germline V lookup: CDR1 PRHDT, CDR2 FYEKMQ (reference sequence). This CDR3 contains 14 residues. The CDR3 loop is CASSFRGSNQPQHF. DNA of the CDR3: TGTGCCAGCAGCTTTCGGGGGAGCAATCAGCCCCAGCATTTT.

The CDR3 is CSVESSSGNTIYF. Here the CDR3 DNA reads TGCAGCGTTGAAAGCTCCTCAGGAAACACCATATATTTT. The genes are TRBV29-1 and TRBJ1-3, with D uncertain. This CDR3 is built from 13 residues. V was pared by 2 bases and J by 4 bases, with 9 bases between. Germline V gene data show CDR1 as SQVTM and CDR2 as ANQGSEA.

The gene calls are TRBV4-3 and TRBJ2-1; D may be TRBD2 (6 bases). Trimming removed 4 bases from V and 8 bases from J, with 21 bases in between. Germline CDR1 is LGHNA and CDR2 is YSLEER. The CDR3 is 16 residues long. CDR3 amino acids: CASSRSFSGLVHEQFF. The CDR3 coding sequence is TGCGCCAGCAGCCGGAGCTTTAGCGGACTCGTCCATGAGCAGTTCTTC.

The chain joins TRBV5-8 to TRBJ1-1; 9 nucleotides match TRBD1. CDR3 length: 16 amino acids. V shed 0 bases, J shed 5 bases, and the junction held 8 bases outside the gene matches. In germline, CDR1 is SGHTS, CDR2 YDEGEE. In DNA form, the CDR3 reads TGTGCCAGCAGCTTGGCAACTGGACAGGGGAGGACTGAAGCTTTCTTT. Its protein product is CASSLATGQGRTEAFF. The variable domain in full, completed from reference TRBV5-8 and TRBJ1-1, reads EAGVTQSPTHLIKTRGQQATLRCSPISGHTSVYWYQQALGLGLQFLLWYDEGEERNRGNFPPRFSGRQFPNYSSELNVNALELEDSALYLCASSLATGQGRTEAFFGQGTRLTVV.

This CDR3 reads CASSLGAGGAGELFF. CDR3 DNA: TGCGCCAGCAGCTTGGGAGCGGGCGGTGCCGGGGAGCTGTTTTTT. This chain joins TRBV5-1 and TRBJ2-2; TRBD2 might be the D (6 bases). Trimming removed 0 bases at V and 6 bases at J, with 12 bases between. The CDR3 runs 15 residues. Germline loops: CDR1 SGHRS, CDR2 YFSETQ.

The chain joins TRBV5-1 to TRBJ2-7; D is possibly TRBD1 (5 bases). The ends were cut back, 4 bases at V and 7 bases at J, with 12 bases in the middle. This CDR3 region has 12 residues. Germline CDR1 SGHRS, CDR2 YFSETQ. CDR3: CASSRTGEEQYF. Written as DNA, the CDR3 is TGCGCCAGCAGCCGTACAGGAGAAGAGCAGTACTTC.

V and J are TRBV5-1 and TRBJ2-7; the match to TRBD1 covers 9 bases. The V gene end was trimmed by 6 bases and the J gene end by 1 base; junction bases not matched to a gene: 8. CDR1 and CDR2 (germline): SGHRS, YFSETQ. The length of the CDR3 is 15 residues. CDR3 coding DNA: TGCGCCAGCAACCCGGGACAGGGTAGTTCCTACGAGCAGTACTTC. Translated: CASNPGQGSSYEQYF. Complete variable domain (other parts from reference TRBV5-1 and TRBJ2-7): KAGVTQTPRYLIKTRGQQVTLSCSPISGHRSVSWYQQTPGQGLQFLFEYFSETQRNKGNFPGRFSGRQFSNSRSEMNVSTLELGDSALYLCASNPGQGSSYEQYFGPGTRLTVT.

This chain uses TRBV25-1 with TRBJ2-2, with a possible D match to TRBD1 (6 bases). The CDR3 is made up of 16 amino acids. Looked up from germline, CDR1 is MGHDK and CDR2 is SYGVNS. Trimming shortened V by 9 bases and J by 2 bases, and 19 bases separated the two germline ends. In DNA, the CDR3 is TGTGCCAGTAGCAGCCCTGGGACATTTAACACCGGGGAGCTGTTTTTT. Amino acid sequence: CASSSPGTFNTGELFF.

The chain combines TRBV19 with TRBJ2-6; D is possibly TRBD1 (8 bases). The germline V gene has CDR1 LNHDA and CDR2 SQIVND (reference sequence). CDR3 length: 20 residues. Trimming pared 2 bases from V and 4 bases from J, leaving 24 bases between. In DNA, the CDR3 is TGTGCCAGTAGTATATATACAGGGGGGGTCACCCCTCTGGGGGCCAACGTCCTGACTTTC. Protein: CASSIYTGGVTPLGANVLTF. The whole variable domain, remainder taken from reference TRBV19 and TRBJ2-6, is DGGITQSPKYLFRKEGQNVTLSCEQNLNHDAMYWYRQDPGQGLRLIYYSQIVNDFQKGDIAEGYSVSREKKESFPLTVTSAQKNPTAFYLCASSIYTGGVTPLGANVLTFGAGSRLTVL.

This chain connects TRBV5-1 to TRBJ1-1; tentative D call: TRBD1 (6 bases). The CDR3 runs 15 residues. The V end was cut by 4 bases, the J end by 1 base, with 14 bases between. In germline, CDR1 is SGHRS, CDR2 YFSETQ. CDR3 protein: CASSVNGGANTEAFF. Here the CDR3 DNA reads TGCGCCAGCAGCGTTAATGGGGGGGCGAACACTGAAGCTTTCTTT.

The V and J genes are TRBV6-6 and TRBJ2-7; 8 bases map to TRBD1. The ends lost 2 bases at V and 2 bases at J; junction bases unmatched: 2. There are 14 residues in the CDR3. The germline V gene encodes CDR1 MNHNY and CDR2 SVGAGI (reference sequence). The CDR3 loop is CASSYLQGAYEQYF. CDR3 sequence (DNA): TGTGCCAGCAGTTACCTACAGGGGGCCTACGAGCAGTACTTC.

The chain combines TRBV5-1 with TRBJ2-1; 11 nucleotides agree with TRBD2. CDR1 and CDR2 from the germline V gene are SGHRS and YFSETQ. The CDR3 totals 17 residues. Unmatched junction bases numbered 11, after V lost 3 bases and J lost 6 bases. This CDR3 is CASSSPSVAGGLNEQFF. For the CDR3, the DNA is TGCGCCAGCAGCTCGCCATCGGTAGCGGGGGGGCTCAATGAGCAGTTCTTC.

The CDR3 DNA reads TGTGCCAGCAGCATCGCCAGGGCAGATACGCAGTATTTT. The encoded protein is CASSIARADTQYF. V usage is TRBV7-2 and J usage is TRBJ2-3; tentatively, D is TRBD1 (5 bases). The germline CDR1 and CDR2 sequences are SGHTA and FQGNSA. The V and J ends lost 5 bases and 4 bases respectively, with 10 bases between them. This CDR3 spans 13 amino acids.

CDR3 sequence: CASSQFRQGLGRELFF. CDR3 coding DNA: TGTGCCAGCAGCCAATTTCGACAGGGCCTCGGCCGGGAGCTGTTTTTT. The genes are TRBV14 and TRBJ2-2; 7 bases match TRBD1. V lost 2 bases and J lost 9; bases outside the gene matches: 12. This CDR3 has 16 amino acids. Germline-derived CDR1 and CDR2 are SGHDN and FVKESK.

J is TRBJ2-3 and V is TRBV15; D remains unclear. CDR1 is LNHNV and CDR2 is YYDKDF in the germline V gene (reference sequence). The CDR3 loop spans 15 amino acids. V was pared by 3 bases and J by 2 bases, with 12 bases between. In DNA form, the CDR3 reads TGTGCCACCAGCAGCCTGGCTGCCTCCACAGATACGCAGTATTTT. Translation gives CATSSLAASTDTQYF.

V usage is TRBV9 and J usage is TRBJ1-2, with D possibly TRBD1 on 6 matching bases. The length of the CDR3 is 14 residues. The V gene lost 3 bases and the J gene lost 2 bases, with 11 bases spanning the gap. Germline V gene sequence: CDR1 SGDLS, CDR2 YYNGEE. The CDR3 DNA sequence: TGTGCCAGCAGCGAAGGGACACCAAACTATGGCTACACCTTC. Amino acids: CASSEGTPNYGYTF. Full variable domain (rest looked up from reference TRBV9 and TRBJ1-2): DSGVTQTPKHLITATGQRVTLRCSPRSGDLSVYWYQQSLDQGLQFLIQYYNGEERAKGNILERFSAQQFPDLHSELNLSSLELGDSALYFCASSEGTPNYGYTFGSGTRLTVV.

Notes on this clone: The sample carries other DNA sequences with the same CDR3. The gene calls are TRBV9 and TRBJ2-7; the match to TRBD1 covers 10 bases. Trimming at V came to 2 bases and at J to 2 bases, leaving 1 base not matched to a gene. The CDR3 extends over 14 amino acids. Looked up from germline, CDR1 is SGDLS and CDR2 is YYNGEE. Here the CDR3 reads CASSVGQGAYEQYF. DNA of the CDR3: TGTGCCAGCAGCGTCGGACAGGGGGCCTACGAGCAGTACTTC.

The chain combines TRBV5-1 with TRBJ2-7; 9 positions match TRBD1. Germline assignment: CDR1 SGHRS and CDR2 YFSETQ. J was trimmed by 8 bases and V by 4 bases; bases with no gene match: 10. The CDR3 is 14 residues long. This CDR3 reads CASSRDPGQGQQYF. The CDR3 DNA is TGCGCCAGCAGCAGAGACCCGGGACAGGGACAGCAGTACTTC.

The rearrangement uses TRBV7-9 and TRBJ1-6; 7 bases align to TRBD1. The ends lost 1 base at V and 10 bases at J; junction bases unmatched: 4. From germline, CDR1 is SEHNR and CDR2 FQNEAQ (reference sequence). This CDR3 spans 14 amino acids. For the CDR3, the DNA is TGTGCCAGCAGCTTAGGAGGGGGCGGATCACCCCTCCACTTT. This sequence encodes CASSLGGGGSPLHF.

The gene calls are TRBV7-8 and TRBJ2-7; 7 bases are shared with TRBD2. CDR3 size: 15 residues. Germline V gene lookup returns CDR1 SGHVS and CDR2 FQNEAQ. The ends lost 2 bases at V and 0 bases at J; junction bases unmatched: 4. The CDR3 sequence is CASSLYAGDSYEQYF. The CDR3 DNA reads as TGTGCCAGCAGCTTATATGCGGGGGACTCCTACGAGCAGTACTTC.

V and J are TRBV7-9 and TRBJ1-4, with D possibly being TRBD1 (6 bases). Trimming stripped 1 base from V and 7 bases from J, with 13 bases between. Germline V gene lookup returns CDR1 SEHNR and CDR2 FQNEAQ (reference sequence). The CDR3 spans 15 residues. The CDR3 DNA sequence: TGTGCCAGCAGCTTAGGGGCAGGGGATTCTGAAAAACTGTTTTTT. Translation: CASSLGAGDSEKLFF.

This chain connects TRBV4-1 to TRBJ2-5; a possible D gene is TRBD2 (5 bases). The DNA end favors TRBJ2-7, so the J call may be wrong. The CDR3 has 16 amino acids. CDR1 MGHRA and CDR2 YSYEKL come from the germline V gene. As DNA, the CDR3 is TGCGCCAGCAGCCCTACCCTCGGCGGGTATTCCTACGAGCAGTACTTC. The encoded protein is CASSPTLGGYSYEQYF.